These T cell receptor beta chains were read from a single sample in a study of cytomegalovirus exposure and HLA in healthy donors. Here immunoSEQ multiplex PCR was the method, and the copy in TCRdb shows in-frame clones only, minus some. Among some 90,000 clones listed, roughly 79% were seen once. The sample was PBMCs. The source is a woman in her 70s in good health and CMV-seropositive. CDR3s include the opening cysteine and the closing phenylalanine or tryptophan. A D gene is named only where the DNA matches it firmly. Expanded clones are given a class, and other clones once, few, many or no size at all.

v_call: TRBV7-2; j_call: TRBJ1-5; d_call: -; clone_size: few; cdr3_length: 15; cdr3_aa: CASRPGGPVVQPQHF; cdr3_nt: TGTGCCAGCAGGCCCGGGGGGCCGGTTGTTCAGCCCCAGCATTTT
v_call: TRBV27; j_call: TRBJ1-5; d_call: TRBD1; clone_size: few; cdr3_length: 16; cdr3_aa: CASSQQQGSTAQPQHF; cdr3_nt: TGTGCCAGCAGTCAACAACAGGGGTCCACAGCTCAGCCCCAGCATTTT
v_call: TRBV28; j_call: TRBJ2-3; d_call: -; clone_size: -; cdr3_length: 17; cdr3_aa: CASSRLQSGEGGDTQYF; cdr3_nt: TGTGCCAGCAGCCGCCTCCAATCGGGAGAGGGAGGAGATACGCAGTATTTT
v_call: TRBV21-1; j_call: TRBJ2-1; d_call: -; clone_size: -; cdr3_length: 18; cdr3_aa: CASSKQASGGSSYNEQFF; cdr3_nt: TGTGCCAGCAGCAAACAGGCTAGCGGGGGAAGCTCCTACAATGAGCAGTTCTTC
v_call: TRBV7-2; j_call: TRBJ1-5; d_call: -; clone_size: -; cdr3_length: 15; cdr3_aa: CASSLSGKREEPQHF; cdr3_nt: TGTGCCAGCAGCTTAAGTGGTAAGCGGGAGGAGCCCCAGCATTTT
v_call: TRBV19; j_call: TRBJ1-3; d_call: -; clone_size: -; cdr3_length: 15; cdr3_aa: CASSIVSGFGRTIYF; cdr3_nt: TGTGCCAGTAGTATAGTCTCAGGGTTTGGACGCACCATATATTTT
v_call: TRBV19; j_call: TRBJ2-2; d_call: TRBD1; clone_size: -; cdr3_length: 18; cdr3_aa: CASSIGTGGFTNTGELFF; cdr3_nt: TGTGCCAGTAGTATAGGAACAGGGGGCTTCACGAACACCGGGGAGCTGTTTTTT
v_call: TRBV7-8; j_call: TRBJ2-7; d_call: TRBD1; clone_size: -; cdr3_length: 13; cdr3_aa: CASSLAGTEEQYF; cdr3_nt: TGTGCCAGCAGCTTAGCTGGGACAGAAGAGCAGTACTTC
v_call: TRBV27; j_call: TRBJ2-6; d_call: -; clone_size: -; cdr3_length: 23; cdr3_aa: CASSYHHKIRTVELHSGANVLTF; cdr3_nt: TGTGCCAGCAGTTACCACCACAAGATACGGACAGTGGAGCTCCACTCTGGGGCCAACGTCCTGACTTTC
v_call: TRBV28; j_call: TRBJ1-2; d_call: -; clone_size: -; cdr3_length: 13; cdr3_aa: CASSITANYGYTF; cdr3_nt: TGTGCCAGCAGTATTACAGCTAACTATGGCTACACCTTC
v_call: TRBV19; j_call: TRBJ2-2; d_call: -; clone_size: -; cdr3_length: 17; cdr3_aa: CASSIRRGQGDTGELFF; cdr3_nt: TGTGCCAGTAGTATTCGGAGGGGGCAGGGTGACACCGGGGAGCTGTTTTTT
v_call: TRBV19; j_call: TRBJ2-4; d_call: TRBD1; clone_size: -; cdr3_length: 14; cdr3_aa: CASSIRGQGNIQYF; cdr3_nt: TGTGCCAGTAGTATAAGGGGACAGGGCAACATTCAGTACTTC
v_call: TRBV19; j_call: TRBJ2-6; d_call: TRBD2; clone_size: once; cdr3_length: 15; cdr3_aa: CATKDRGAGANVLTF; cdr3_nt: TGTGCCACTAAGGACCGGGGGGCTGGGGCCAACGTCCTGACTTTC
v_call: TRBV7-8; j_call: TRBJ1-3; d_call: TRBD1; clone_size: -; cdr3_length: 18; cdr3_aa: CASSSSMTGTFSGNTIYF; cdr3_nt: TGTGCCAGCAGCTCCTCCATGACAGGGACCTTCTCTGGAAACACCATATATTTT
v_call: TRBV19; j_call: TRBJ2-2; d_call: TRBD1; clone_size: -; cdr3_length: 15; cdr3_aa: CASSTTGGKFGELFF; cdr3_nt: TGTGCCAGTAGTACTACAGGGGGGAAGTTCGGGGAGCTGTTTTTT
v_call: TRBV5-1; j_call: TRBJ1-5; d_call: TRBD1; clone_size: -; cdr3_length: 15; cdr3_aa: CASSTGTGKNQPQHF; cdr3_nt: TGCGCCAGCAGCACCGGGACAGGGAAGAATCAGCCCCAGCATTTT
v_call: TRBV18; j_call: TRBJ1-6; d_call: -; clone_size: -; cdr3_length: 15; cdr3_aa: CASSPGGTYNSPLHF; cdr3_nt: TGTGCCAGCTCACCAGGGGGGACGTATAATTCACCCCTCCACTTT
v_call: TRBV11-1; j_call: TRBJ2-5; d_call: -; clone_size: -; cdr3_length: 15; cdr3_aa: CASSLGTQLQETQYF; cdr3_nt: TGTGCCAGCAGCTTAGGGACACAACTTCAAGAGACCCAGTACTTC
v_call: TRBV7-9; j_call: TRBJ2-7; d_call: TRBD2; clone_size: -; cdr3_length: 13; cdr3_aa: CASSSLAGGEQYF; cdr3_nt: TGTGCCAGCAGCTCACTAGCGGGAGGCGAGCAGTACTTC
v_call: TRBV7-2; j_call: TRBJ1-1; d_call: -; clone_size: -; cdr3_length: 16; cdr3_aa: CASSLVYSGRGTEAFF; cdr3_nt: TGTGCCAGCAGCTTAGTTTATTCGGGTAGAGGCACTGAAGCTTTCTTT
v_call: TRBV18; j_call: TRBJ2-7; d_call: -; clone_size: -; cdr3_length: 15; cdr3_aa: CASSPTVEVGVKQYF; cdr3_nt: TGTGCCAGCTCACCTACCGTGGAGGTAGGAGTTAAGCAGTACTTC
v_call: TRBV7-9; j_call: TRBJ2-7; d_call: TRBD2; clone_size: -; cdr3_length: 12; cdr3_aa: CSSGGWSYEQYF; cdr3_nt: TGTTCCAGCGGGGGCTGGTCCTACGAGCAGTACTTC
v_call: TRBV5-4; j_call: TRBJ2-1; d_call: TRBD1; clone_size: -; cdr3_length: 17; cdr3_aa: CASSFQEGQGVGWEQFF; cdr3_nt: TGTGCCAGCAGCTTTCAGGAAGGACAGGGGGTGGGATGGGAGCAGTTCTTC
v_call: TRBV7-2; j_call: TRBJ1-2; d_call: TRBD1; clone_size: -; cdr3_length: 14; cdr3_aa: CASSMGQGEGGYTF; cdr3_nt: TGTGCCAGCAGCATGGGACAGGGTGAGGGAGGCTACACCTTC
v_call: TRBV28; j_call: TRBJ2-1; d_call: -; clone_size: -; cdr3_length: 11; cdr3_aa: CASRDSGEQFF; cdr3_nt: TGTGCCAGCAGGGACTCGGGTGAGCAGTTCTTC
v_call: TRBV30; j_call: TRBJ2-7; d_call: TRBD2; clone_size: -; cdr3_length: 17; cdr3_aa: CAWSVARTSGSSYEQYF; cdr3_nt: TGTGCCTGGAGTGTAGCCCGGACTAGCGGGAGCTCCTACGAGCAGTACTTC
v_call: TRBV6-6; j_call: TRBJ1-1; d_call: -; clone_size: -; cdr3_length: 13; cdr3_aa: CASSYSGGPEAFF; cdr3_nt: TGTGCCAGCAGTTACTCGGGGGGACCTGAAGCTTTCTTT
v_call: TRBV11-3; j_call: TRBJ2-1; d_call: TRBD1; clone_size: -; cdr3_length: 15; cdr3_aa: CASRSGTGGDNEQFF; cdr3_nt: TGTGCCAGCAGATCCGGGACAGGGGGGGACAATGAGCAGTTCTTC
v_call: TRBV5-3; j_call: TRBJ2-7; d_call: TRBD1; clone_size: once; cdr3_length: 15; cdr3_aa: CARSLLGQGVGEQYF; cdr3_nt: TGTGCCAGAAGCCTGCTCGGACAGGGGGTAGGGGAGCAGTACTTC
v_call: TRBV18; j_call: TRBJ2-2; d_call: TRBD2; clone_size: -; cdr3_length: 19; cdr3_aa: CASSPSLGLAGVSPGELFF; cdr3_nt: TGTGCCAGCTCACCATCCCTGGGACTAGCGGGAGTCTCCCCCGGGGAGCTGTTTTTT
v_call: TRBV5-4; j_call: TRBJ2-3; d_call: TRBD1; clone_size: -; cdr3_length: 14; cdr3_aa: CASRADRGTDTQYF; cdr3_nt: TGTGCCAGCCGAGCGGACAGGGGAACAGATACGCAGTATTTT
v_call: TRBV25-1; j_call: TRBJ1-3; d_call: -; clone_size: -; cdr3_length: 17; cdr3_aa: CASSESGPRASGNTIYF; cdr3_nt: TGTGCCAGCAGTGAATCCGGACCCAGGGCCTCTGGAAACACCATATATTTT
v_call: TRBV7-2; j_call: TRBJ2-7; d_call: TRBD2; clone_size: -; cdr3_length: 15; cdr3_aa: CASSPNPRTGGEQYF; cdr3_nt: TGTGCCAGCAGCCCTAACCCCAGGACGGGGGGCGAGCAGTACTTC
v_call: TRBV6-5; j_call: TRBJ1-1; d_call: TRBD1; clone_size: -; cdr3_length: 14; cdr3_aa: CASSAGQGDTEAFF; cdr3_nt: TGTGCCAGCAGTGCGGGACAGGGAGACACTGAAGCTTTCTTT
v_call: TRBV19; j_call: TRBJ1-5; d_call: -; clone_size: -; cdr3_length: 17; cdr3_aa: CASSTLSRRGGNQPQHF; cdr3_nt: TGTGCCAGTAGTACCCTCTCCCGACGTGGCGGGAATCAGCCCCAGCATTTT
v_call: TRBV19; j_call: TRBJ2-5; d_call: -; clone_size: -; cdr3_length: 14; cdr3_aa: CASSELAGKETQYF; cdr3_nt: TGTGCCAGTAGTGAACTAGCCGGGAAAGAGACCCAGTACTTC
v_call: TRBV5-5; j_call: TRBJ2-7; d_call: -; clone_size: -; cdr3_length: 13; cdr3_aa: CASSFNSMGEQYF; cdr3_nt: TGTGCCAGCAGCTTTAATAGCATGGGCGAGCAGTACTTC
v_call: TRBV29-1; j_call: TRBJ1-1; d_call: -; clone_size: few; cdr3_length: 12; cdr3_aa: CSVGSGYTEAFF; cdr3_nt: TGCAGCGTTGGTTCAGGGTACACTGAAGCTTTCTTT
v_call: TRBV6-6; j_call: TRBJ2-4; d_call: -; clone_size: -; cdr3_length: 16; cdr3_aa: CASSSQGPAAKNIQYF; cdr3_nt: TGTGCCAGCAGCTCACAGGGCCCAGCAGCCAAAAACATTCAGTACTTC
v_call: TRBV6-5; j_call: TRBJ2-7; d_call: -; clone_size: many; cdr3_length: 12; cdr3_aa: CASSMDQGEQYF; cdr3_nt: TGTGCCAGCAGCATGGACCAGGGGGAGCAGTACTTC
v_call: TRBV7-3; j_call: TRBJ2-7; d_call: -; clone_size: -; cdr3_length: 14; cdr3_aa: CASSPTAGAGEQYF; cdr3_nt: TGTGCCAGCAGCCCAACTGCAGGGGCGGGCGAGCAGTACTTC
v_call: TRBV7-9; j_call: TRBJ2-2; d_call: -; clone_size: -; cdr3_length: 15; cdr3_aa: CASSQGGINTGELFF; cdr3_nt: TGTGCCAGCAGCCAGGGGGGAATTAACACCGGGGAGCTGTTTTTT
v_call: TRBV7-2; j_call: TRBJ2-1; d_call: TRBD2; clone_size: once; cdr3_length: 15; cdr3_aa: CASSLVVAGKNEQFF; cdr3_nt: TGTGCCAGCAGCTTAGTTGTAGCGGGGAAGAATGAGCAGTTCTTC
v_call: TRBV18; j_call: TRBJ2-6; d_call: TRBD1; clone_size: -; cdr3_length: 19; cdr3_aa: CASSLGTGGANSGANVLTF; cdr3_nt: TGTGCCAGCTCCCTAGGGACAGGGGGAGCAAACTCTGGGGCCAACGTCCTGACTTTC
v_call: TRBV7-2; j_call: TRBJ2-7; d_call: -; clone_size: few; cdr3_length: 14; cdr3_aa: CASSEWTAEKEQYF; cdr3_nt: TGTGCCAGCAGCGAGTGGACAGCTGAAAAAGAGCAGTACTTC
v_call: TRBV27; j_call: TRBJ2-1; d_call: TRBD2; clone_size: -; cdr3_length: 16; cdr3_aa: CASSPLAGEVHNEQFF; cdr3_nt: TGTGCCAGCAGTCCACTAGCGGGGGAAGTACACAATGAGCAGTTCTTC
v_call: TRBV29-1; j_call: TRBJ2-7; d_call: TRBD2; clone_size: -; cdr3_length: 16; cdr3_aa: CSVRYYHSGSGNEQYF; cdr3_nt: TGCAGCGTCCGCTATTACCATAGCGGGAGCGGAAACGAGCAGTACTTC